The following is a T cell receptor (beta chain) sequence with its context. It was with 60 Vbeta and 13 Jbeta primers that the PCR ran. Some clones are missing from TCRdb's copy, which holds only in-frame ones; the method was immunoSEQ multiplex PCR. The table lists about 150,000 clones, approximately 81% of them singletons, with 1% in the top ten. This specimen comes from a study of cytomegalovirus exposure and HLA in healthy donors. From germline, CDR1 is WSHSY and CDR2 SAAADI. V lost 8 bases, J lost 6 bases, and 6 bases stayed unmatched. The CDR3 length is 13 residues. Sequenced material: PBMCs. The TCR comes from a boy between 2 and 10 years old in good health and CMV-seronegative. This chain joins TRBV10-2 and TRBJ1-1, with TRBD1 matching over 10 bases. This CDR3 reads CASLIGQGAEAFF. The DNA for the CDR3 is TGCGCCAGCCTGATTGGACAGGGGGCTGAAGCTTTCTTT.